Shown below are 23 T cell receptor beta chains from a single sample sequenced in a study of T cell repertoires in cytomegalovirus infection (dated by TCRdb to the late 2010s). For these receptors, no antigen is known. Sequencing used an Illumina HiSeq 1500. TCRdb reprocessing: public reads trimmed at Q25 with fastp, clones called with MiXCR, in-frame beta chains kept. Merged by CDR3 protein, the rows form single entries marked with the most common genes and DNA. This sample is represented by hundreds of thousands of distinct CDR3 sequences; roughly a third of them were singletons. 15% to 20% of the sample is taken by the ten largest. The treatment or condition label for this specimen denotes: in vitro stimulation with specific CMV peptide epitopes to enrich CMV-specific T cells. The sequences come from cultured PBMCs, collected from culture after CMV antigen stimulation. Receptors originate from a human donor in good health (CMV status not recorded). Some clones in this sample may be carry-over from other donors' samples.

The rearrangement joins TRBV20-1 to TRBJ2-5; 8 bases are a match to TRBD1. With 4 bases clipped from V and 1 base from J, the junction kept 8 bases outside the gene matches. This CDR3 spans 15 amino acids. CDR1 is DFQATT, CDR2 SNEGSKA, per germline (reference sequence). The CDR3 region is CSAIRQGPFQETQYF. CDR3 coding DNA: TGCAGTGCTATAAGACAGGGGCCGTTCCAAGAGACCCAGTACTTC.

Ten or more counts support this clonotype. This sequence joins TRBV4-1 and TRBJ2-2, with 10 bases identical to TRBD1. The junction had 4 bases not matched to a gene; V was cut back by 2 bases and J by 7 bases. The CDR3 extends over 15 amino acids. CDR1 is MGHRA, CDR2 YSYEKL, per germline. The CDR3 DNA sequence: TGCGCCAGCAGCCAATATGGGACAGGGGTCGGGGAGCTGTTTTTT. Translating gives CASSQYGTGVGELFF.

The genes are TRBV28 and TRBJ2-1, with 9 bases lining up with TRBD2. This CDR3 is built from 17 residues. The V gene end was trimmed by 3 bases and the J gene end by 8 bases; junction bases not matched to a gene: 14. Germline loops: CDR1 MDHEN, CDR2 SYDVKM. This chain's CDR3 is CASSFYLGSGRKDEQFF. CDR3 bases: TGTGCCAGCAGTTTCTACCTGGGGAGCGGGAGGAAGGATGAGCAGTTCTTC.

The chain recombines TRBV19 with TRBJ1-2, with a possible D match to TRBD1 (5 bases). CDR3 length: 14 amino acids. The V and J ends lost 3 bases and 6 bases respectively, with 14 bases between them. Germline assignment: CDR1 LNHDA and CDR2 SQIVND (reference sequence). The CDR3 is CASSIYRGTDGYTF. The CDR3 DNA reads as TGTGCCAGTAGTATTTATCGAGGGACTGATGGCTACACCTTC.

This clonotype was observed a handful of times. V is TRBV28 and J is TRBJ1-3, with D hard to call. The germline V gene encodes CDR1 MDHEN and CDR2 SYDVKM. The CDR3 sequence is 12 residues long. Deletions cut 4 bases from V and 3 bases from J, with 4 bases between. The CDR3 is CASSSNGNTIYF. CDR3 coding DNA: TGTGCCAGCAGTTCCAATGGAAACACCATATATTTT.

The chain employs TRBV4-3 and TRBJ2-6, with D possibly TRBD1 on 5 matching bases. V lost 3 bases and J 6 bases, leaving 12 bases between the germline ends. Germline CDR1 reads LGHNA; CDR2 reads YSLEER. The CDR3 length is 15 residues. CDR3 DNA: TGCGCCAGCAGCCACACAGGTCTAGAGGCCAACGTCCTGACTTTC. This codes for CASSHTGLEANVLTF.

This clonotype was recorded many times. The V and J genes are TRBV7-8 and TRBJ2-7, with 8 positions matching TRBD2. Germline lookup yields CDR1 SGHVS and CDR2 FQNEAQ. V lost 7 bases and J lost 1; bases outside the gene matches: 6. The CDR3 is made up of 14 amino acids. CDR3 bases: TGTGCCAGCATCCAAACTAGCGGTTCCTACGAGCAGTACTTC. Its translation: CASIQTSGSYEQYF.

This chain connects TRBV5-1 to TRBJ2-3; possible D gene TRBD1, 6 bases. Trimming took off 4 bases at V and 3 bases at J, with 18 bases between the two ends. This CDR3 contains 16 residues. The germline CDR1 and CDR2 sequences are SGHRS and YFSETQ. CDR3 amino acids: CASSLRQGIITDTQYF. The CDR3 bases are TGCGCCAGCAGCCTCCGTCAGGGGATAATTACAGATACGCAGTATTTT.

This clonotype was seen at least ten times. The DNA of the CDR3 is TGTGCCAGCAGCCGAAACAGGGGCGGGTGGTGGCAGTTCTTC. Encoded protein: CASSRNRGGWWQFF. The chain carries TRBV7-8 and TRBJ2-1, with 7 positions matching TRBD1. V dropped 5 bases and J dropped 12; count of bases not matched to a gene: 13. Germline values: CDR1 SGHVS, CDR2 FQNEAQ. The CDR3 loop spans 14 amino acids.

This clonotype was recorded a few times. V gene TRBV2 combines with J gene TRBJ2-1; TRBD2 matches at 8 bases. This CDR3 contains 14 residues. J was trimmed by 4 bases and V by 8 bases; bases with no gene match: 7. Germline-derived CDR1 and CDR2 are SNHLY and FYNNEI. In DNA, the CDR3 is TGTGCCAGCCGCGCGGGGGGATCGTACAATGAGCAGTTCTTC. Its translation: CASRAGGSYNEQFF.

The rearrangement links TRBV7-2 to TRBJ2-3; either TRBD1 or TRBD2 may supply D (6 bases each). Germline CDR1 and CDR2: SGHTA and FQGNSA. V lost 5 bases and J lost 6, with 12 bases in between. This CDR3 comprises 13 residues. CDR3 DNA: TGTGCCAGCAGCCGAAAAGGGGGGGATACGCAGTATTTT. Translated, it gives CASSRKGGDTQYF.

The chain combines TRBV27 with TRBJ2-7; TRBD1 agrees at 10 bases. Germline-derived CDR1 and CDR2 are MNHEY and SMNVEV (reference sequence). CDR3 length: 16 residues. V was clipped by 3 bases and J by 4 bases; unmatched bases: 9. This chain's CDR3 is CASSLRYDRGLYEQYV. The CDR3 nucleotides are TGTGCCAGCAGTTTGAGATATGACAGGGGGCTTTACGAGCAGTACGTC.

This clonotype appeared once. The chain combines TRBV3-1 with TRBJ2-1; TRBD2 matches 7 bases. V shed 1 base and J 6 bases; nucleotides not matched to a gene: 9. The CDR3 consists of 16 residues. CDR1 and CDR2 from the germline V gene are LGHDT and YNNKEL (reference sequence). The CDR3 protein is CASSQALTSLANEQFF. The CDR3 DNA follows: TGTGCCAGCAGCCAAGCCTTGACTAGCCTCGCCAATGAGCAGTTCTTC.

The chain links TRBV12-3 or TRBV12-4 to TRBJ1-4; D gene uncertain. V was clipped by 1 base and J by 13 bases, with 13 bases between them. The CDR3 is 13 amino acids. The CDR3 here is CASSLVLATGLFF. The DNA of the CDR3 is TGTGCCAGCAGTTTAGTTTTGGCCACCGGACTGTTTTTT.

This clonotype was observed a few times. The chain uses TRBV7-8 and TRBJ1-1; maybe TRBD1 (6 bases). The CDR3 totals 16 residues. CDR1 is SGHVS and CDR2 is FQNEAQ in the germline V gene. The V gene lost 4 bases and the J gene lost 4 bases, with 19 bases spanning the gap. DNA for the CDR3: TGTGCCAGCAGCTCCCTAACAGGGTTGCATAGCACTGAAGCTTTCTTT. This encodes CASSSLTGLHSTEAFF.

This clonotype was detected a few times. The chain employs TRBV7-2 and TRBJ2-3; TRBD2 is a possible D gene (6 bases). V gave up 5 bases and J gave up 5 bases, with 14 bases separating them. The CDR3 loop spans 14 amino acids. Germline CDR1 SGHTA, CDR2 FQGNSA. Here the CDR3 reads CASSSSGSGDTQYF. The CDR3 DNA sequence: TGTGCCAGCAGCAGTAGCGGAAGTGGAGATACGCAGTATTTT. Drawing the rest from reference TRBV7-2 and TRBJ2-3, the complete variable domain is GAGVSQSPSNKVTEKGKDVELRCDPISGHTALYWYRQSLGQGLEFLIYFQGNSAPDKSGLPSDRFSAERTGGSVSTLTIQRTQQEDSAVYLCASSSSGSGDTQYFGPGTRLTVL.

The CDR3 sequence is CASSSRGTSGRTYNEQFF. Written as DNA, the CDR3 is TGTGCCAGCAGCTCAAGGGGGACTAGCGGGAGGACCTACAATGAGCAGTTCTTC. This rearrangement joins TRBV7-2 to TRBJ2-1, with TRBD2 identical over 15 bases. Germline lookup yields CDR1 SGHTA and CDR2 FQGNSA. CDR3 length: 18 amino acids. Trimming took 4 bases from V and 2 from J; bases not matched to a gene: 6. Full variable domain (remainder filled in from reference TRBV7-2 and TRBJ2-1): GAGVSQSPSNKVTEKGKDVELRCDPISGHTALYWYRQSLGQGLEFLIYFQGNSAPDKSGLPSDRFSAERTGGSVSTLTIQRTQQEDSAVYLCASSSRGTSGRTYNEQFFGPGTRLTVL.

The gene calls are TRBV7-2 and TRBJ1-2; D might be TRBD1 (5 bases). The CDR3 length is 13 residues. Per the germline V gene, CDR1 is SGHTA and CDR2 is FQGNSA. Trimming took off 4 bases at V and 6 bases at J, with 12 bases between the two ends. CDR3 amino acids: CASSSGGVDGYTF. CDR3 bases: TGTGCCAGCAGCTCCGGGGGAGTGGATGGCTACACCTTC.

This clonotype was counted only a few times. The rearrangement links TRBV7-2 to TRBJ2-7; D uncertain. CDR3 length: 12 amino acids. Germline values: CDR1 SGHTA, CDR2 FQGNSA. Trimming left V 0 bases short and J 3 bases short, with 3 bases between. The CDR3 bases are TGTGCCAGCAGCTTAGCAGACTACGAGCAGTACTTC. Translating gives CASSLADYEQYF. Using reference TRBV7-2 and TRBJ2-7 for the parts outside the CDR3, the full variable domain is GAGVSQSPSNKVTEKGKDVELRCDPISGHTALYWYRQSLGQGLEFLIYFQGNSAPDKSGLPSDRFSAERTGGSVSTLTIQRTQQEDSAVYLCASSLADYEQYFGPGTRLTVT.

This clonotype came up a few times. The J gene is TRBJ2-7, the V gene TRBV5-5; D is possibly TRBD1 (5 bases). Germline loops: CDR1 SGHKS, CDR2 YYEKEE (reference sequence). V lost 4 bases and J 1 base, leaving 9 bases between the germline ends. This CDR3 comprises 13 residues. CDR3 nucleotide sequence: TGTGCCAGCAGCCAGGGTTTATCCTACGAGCAGTACGTC. It encodes CASSQGLSYEQYV.

This clonotype was counted only a few times. The chain has TRBV12-3 or TRBV12-4 and TRBJ2-7, with 10 bases identical to TRBD2. V trimming: 4 bases; J trimming: 2 bases; junction bases outside the gene matches: 8. The CDR3 totals 16 residues. In DNA, the CDR3 is TGTGCCAGCAGTTCCCGTTTCAGCGGGAGGGCCTACGAGCAGTACGTC. Amino acids: CASSSRFSGRAYEQYV.

The chain has TRBV10-3 and TRBJ1-2, with no clear D. The germline V gene has CDR1 ENHRY and CDR2 SYGVKD. The CDR3 runs 14 residues. Trimming pared 6 bases from V and 0 bases from J, leaving 11 bases between. The CDR3 region is CAIRAETSNYGYTF. CDR3 DNA: TGTGCCATCAGGGCAGAAACCTCTAACTATGGCTACACCTTC.

This clonotype was counted between two and nine times. The chain joins TRBV19 to TRBJ1-1, with D hard to call. Trimming shortened V by 3 bases and J by 0 bases, and 11 bases separated the two germline ends. In germline, CDR1 is LNHDA, CDR2 SQIVND (reference sequence). This CDR3 has 15 residues. CDR3 loop: CASSILFPLNTEAFF. The CDR3 DNA reads TGTGCCAGTAGTATCCTCTTCCCATTGAACACTGAAGCTTTCTTT.